The T cell receptor (beta chain) under discussion was sequenced for a study of cytomegalovirus exposure and HLA in healthy donors. The donors comprised healthy bone marrow donors. On this clone: As yet, its antigen is unknown.

The study's findings and limits: Most observed TCR sequences were rare, whereas some public TCRs were detected in many donors. Earlier results showed most TCR beta V segments being productive about 90% or about 30% of the time.

This CDR3 contains 17 residues. Germline V gene lookup returns CDR1 SGHTA and CDR2 FQGNSA. The ends were cut back, 0 bases at V and 4 bases at J, with 17 bases in the middle. PCR was performed using 60 Vbeta and 13 Jbeta primers. Methods used by the authors: Among the unique TCR beta chains that a later analysis counted, about 85 million in all, roughly 11 million were shared. Method: immunoSEQ multiplex PCR; TCRdb's copy keeps in-frame clones and lacks some. V and J calls and clone size follow that table, whereas D and trimming were derived from the DNA. The sample contains about 180,000 clones, 76% of which appear only once.

This chain connects TRBV7-2 to TRBJ2-3; D possibly corresponds to TRBD1 (5 bases). The sequenced sample was PBMCs. The receptor comes from a man between 18 and 35 years old in good health and CMV-seronegative. The CDR3 nucleotides are TGTGCCAGCAGCTTAGCTCGACAGAGCGCGTCTGCAGATACGCAGTATTTT. Translated, it gives CASSLARQSASADTQYF.